Described below is a single TCR beta chain sequence and its context. V lost 5 bases and J 5 bases, leaving 13 bases between the germline ends. Germline-derived CDR1 and CDR2 are SGHTA and FQGNSA. This CDR3 region has 14 residues. The data were taken from a study of beta chain features in type 1 diabetes. Sequencing targeted expressed TCRB transcripts, as all isolated RNA had been reverse transcribed. Sequencing used immunoSEQ multiplex PCR; TCRdb keeps in-frame clones, though not all of them. The profile shows around 500,000 clones, about an eighth of them singletons. The chain links TRBV7-2 to TRBJ2-1; D may correspond to TRBD1 or TRBD2 (6 bases each). The clonotype comes from a woman aged 18-29 years in good health. The sequenced sample was naive CD4+ T cells from blood. CDR3 region: CASSKTGADNEQFF. The CDR3 DNA sequence: TGTGCCAGCAGCAAAACGGGGGCGGACAATGAGCAGTTCTTC.